These T cell receptor beta chains were read from a single sample in a study of a mutant IDH1 vaccine in newly diagnosed glioma. The method was immunoSEQ multiplex PCR; TCRdb's version includes in-frame clones alone and lacks a portion of them. The sample holds fewer than 95,000 clones, approximately 75% seen once. No cognate antigen is known for these TCRs. This specimen was PBMCs, taken from a glioma patient whose treatment included an IDH1 peptide vaccine. These receptor sequences come from a man in his forties or fifties with glioma. Both conserved end residues are part of each CDR3. D genes are given only for firm matches. Some rows mark clone size as missing; the rest say once, few, many or name a class of expanded clone.

clone_size,j_call,v_call,d_call,cdr3_nt,cdr3_aa
once,TRBJ2-1,TRBV25-1,TRBD2,TGTGCCAGCAGCTTGTTTAGCGGGGCTTACAATGAGCAGTTCTTC,CASSLFSGAYNEQFF
-,TRBJ2-5,TRBV19,-,TGTGCCAGTGGGGGAGGCGAGACCCAGTACTTC,CASGGGETQYF
-,TRBJ1-4,TRBV4-2,-,TGTGCCAGCAGCCAAGCCCACTTCCCCGGGACGACGAGCTATCCAACTAATGAAAAACTGTTTTTT,CASSQAHFPGTTSYPTNEKLFF
-,TRBJ2-4,TRBV21-1,-,TGTGCCAGCAGCAGTACCGGGACTAGCGGGAGGGCCCGGGCCAAAAACATTCAGTACTTC,CASSSTGTSGRARAKNIQYF
-,TRBJ2-1,TRBV18,TRBD1,TGTGCCAGCTCACCTCAAGGACAGGGGGTAACTAGGAATGAGCAGTTCTTC,CASSPQGQGVTRNEQFF
-,TRBJ2-5,TRBV4-2,-,TGTGCCAGCAGCCAGAGGGGAGAGACCCAGTACTTC,CASSQRGETQYF
few,TRBJ2-1,TRBV5-1,TRBD1,TGCGCCAGCAGCTCCCCCGGGACAGGGATCTCCAATGAGCAGTTCTTC,CASSSPGTGISNEQFF
once,TRBJ1-2,TRBV18,-,TGTGCCAGCTCACCAATAAGGGGAAGCTATGGCTACACCTTC,CASSPIRGSYGYTF
-,TRBJ2-2,TRBV6-6,-,TGTGCCAGCAGTTACGACGCGGGGAGCCGGGCGGAGCTGTTTTTT,CASSYDAGSRAELFF
-,TRBJ2-1,TRBV15,TRBD2,TGTGCCACCAGCAGAGAGACTAGCGGGAGTATTGTGGGTTTCTACAATGAGCAGTTCTTC,CATSRETSGSIVGFYNEQFF
-,TRBJ2-1,TRBV19,TRBD2,TGTGCCAGTAGTATAGAGGGACTAGCGGGAAATTGGTACAATGAGCAGTTCTTC,CASSIEGLAGNWYNEQFF
once,TRBJ2-7,TRBV7-2,-,TGTGCCAGCAGCTTAGTTACAGGGAGCTCCTACGAGCAGTACTTC,CASSLVTGSSYEQYF
once,TRBJ1-5,TRBV10-3,-,TGTGCCATCAGCGACAAGGACAATCAGCCCCAGCATTTT,CAISDKDNQPQHF
-,TRBJ2-7,TRBV18,-,TGTGCCAGCTCATCCCAAGGGGGTTACGAGCAGTACTTC,CASSSQGGYEQYF
-,TRBJ1-2,TRBV28,-,TGTGCCAGCAGTTTATTACCAGGGTATGGCTACACCTTC,CASSLLPGYGYTF
-,TRBJ1-5,TRBV12-2,-,TGTGCAAGTCGCCTAGACGGGAGGAAAGGGAGCAATCAGCCCCAGCATTTT,CASRLDGRKGSNQPQHF
-,TRBJ2-5,TRBV5-1,-,TGCGCCAGCAGCTTTCCAGAGGGAGAGACCCAGTACTTC,CASSFPEGETQYF
-,TRBJ1-2,TRBV5-4,-,TGTGCCAGCAGCTTAATAACTCGGGACATCGGTTATGGCTACACCTTC,CASSLITRDIGYGYTF
-,TRBJ1-1,TRBV5-1,TRBD1,TGCGCCAGCAGCATCACCGGGACAGTGAACACTGAAGCTTTCTTT,CASSITGTVNTEAFF
-,TRBJ2-7,TRBV27,-,TGTGCCACCAGTAATAGCGGACTATACGAGCAGTACTTC,CATSNSGLYEQYF
once,TRBJ2-7,TRBV18,-,TGTGCCAGCTCACCATCCCAGCGGGCATACGAGCAGTACTTC,CASSPSQRAYEQYF
few,TRBJ2-3,TRBV5-1,TRBD2,TGCGCCAGCAGCTTACCCGCGCGCGGTGCGGGAGGTGATACGCAGTATTTT,CASSLPARGAGGDTQYF
-,TRBJ1-3,TRBV27,-,TGTGCCAGCAGTTTACGGCCAGTCTCTGGAAACACCATATATTTT,CASSLRPVSGNTIYF
-,TRBJ1-1,TRBV6-5,-,TGTGCCAGCAGTCCTTACGGCCAGGCCTACACTGAAGCTTTCTTT,CASSPYGQAYTEAFF
-,TRBJ2-5,TRBV10-3,-,TGTGCCATCAGTGAGACGGGGGAGACCCAGTACTTC,CAISETGETQYF
few,TRBJ2-1,TRBV19,TRBD1,TGTGCCAGTAGTATTGGGACAGCTTTTGGAAATGAGCAGTTCTTC,CASSIGTAFGNEQFF
-,TRBJ2-7,TRBV20-1,-,TGCAGTGCTGGGATGGGATGGGAGCAGTACTTC,CSAGMGWEQYF
-,TRBJ1-5,TRBV19,TRBD1,TGTGCCAGTGCCACTCGGACAGGGATGGACAATCAGCCCCAGCATTTT,CASATRTGMDNQPQHF
-,TRBJ2-1,TRBV20-1,-,TGCAGTGCTAGGGTAACATATGAGCAGTTCTTC,CSARVTYEQFF
-,TRBJ2-2,TRBV11-2,-,TGTGCCAGCAGCTTTGGTTTAAGCGGGGAGCTGTTTTTT,CASSFGLSGELFF
-,TRBJ1-2,TRBV11-1,TRBD1,TGTGCCAGCAGCCTAACCCCGGACAGGAACTATGGCTACACCTTC,CASSLTPDRNYGYTF
-,TRBJ1-2,TRBV7-2,-,TGTGCCAGCACCATCTTAGCTAACTATGGCTACACCTTC,CASTILANYGYTF
-,TRBJ2-7,TRBV5-6,TRBD1,TGTGCCAGCAGCGGAACAGGGGGCTGGGGCTACGAGCAGTACTTC,CASSGTGGWGYEQYF
few,TRBJ1-5,TRBV7-2,TRBD1,TGTGCCAGCAGCGGACAGGGGCGACAGCCCCAGCATTTT,CASSGQGRQPQHF
few,TRBJ1-3,TRBV5-1,TRBD1,TGCGCCAGCAGCGTGACGACAGGGCAGGGAAACACCATATATTTT,CASSVTTGQGNTIYF